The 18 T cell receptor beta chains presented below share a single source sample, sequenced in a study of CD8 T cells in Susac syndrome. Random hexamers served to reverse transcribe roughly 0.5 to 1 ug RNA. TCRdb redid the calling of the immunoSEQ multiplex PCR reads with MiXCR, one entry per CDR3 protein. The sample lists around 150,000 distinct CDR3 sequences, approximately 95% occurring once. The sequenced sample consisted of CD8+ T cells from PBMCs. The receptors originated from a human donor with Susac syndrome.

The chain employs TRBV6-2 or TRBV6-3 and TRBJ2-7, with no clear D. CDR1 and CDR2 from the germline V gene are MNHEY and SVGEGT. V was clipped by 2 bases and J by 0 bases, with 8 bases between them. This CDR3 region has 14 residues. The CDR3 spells CASSYGASSYEQYF. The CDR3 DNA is TGTGCCAGCAGTTACGGCGCGAGCTCCTACGAGCAGTACTTC.

The CDR3 region has the DNA TGTGCCAGCAGTCCCGGGACAGCTAGCACAGATACGCAGTATTTT. It specifies CASSPGTASTDTQYF. This sequence joins TRBV27 and TRBJ2-3; the match to TRBD1 covers 7 bases. Trimming at V came to 5 bases and at J to 0 bases, leaving 5 bases not matched to a gene. CDR1 is MNHEY, CDR2 SMNVEV, per germline (reference sequence). The CDR3 is made up of 15 amino acids.

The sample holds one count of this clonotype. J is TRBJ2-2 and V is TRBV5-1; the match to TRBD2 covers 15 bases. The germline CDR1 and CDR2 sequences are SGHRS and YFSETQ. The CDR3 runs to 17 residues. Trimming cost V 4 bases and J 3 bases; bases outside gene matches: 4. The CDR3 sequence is CASSPGLAGGHTGELFF. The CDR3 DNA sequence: TGCGCCAGCAGCCCGGGACTAGCGGGAGGTCACACCGGGGAGCTGTTTTTT.

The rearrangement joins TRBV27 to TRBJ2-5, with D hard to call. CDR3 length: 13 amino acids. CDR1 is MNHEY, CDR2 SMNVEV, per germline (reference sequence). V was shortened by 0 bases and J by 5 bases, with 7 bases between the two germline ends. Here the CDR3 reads CASSLSEAETQYF. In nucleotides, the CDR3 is TGTGCCAGCAGTTTATCCGAAGCGGAGACCCAGTACTTC.

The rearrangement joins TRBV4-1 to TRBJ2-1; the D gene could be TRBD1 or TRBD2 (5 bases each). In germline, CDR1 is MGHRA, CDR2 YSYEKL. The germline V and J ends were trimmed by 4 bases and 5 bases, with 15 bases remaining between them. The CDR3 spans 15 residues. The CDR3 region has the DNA TGCGCCAGCAGCCGGGACCCCGGACTTGACAATGAGCAGTTCTTC. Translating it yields CASSRDPGLDNEQFF.

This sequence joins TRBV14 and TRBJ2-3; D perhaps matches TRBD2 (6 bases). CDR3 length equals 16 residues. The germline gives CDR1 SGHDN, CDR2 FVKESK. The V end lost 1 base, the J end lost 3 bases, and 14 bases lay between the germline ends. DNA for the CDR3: TGTGCCAGCAGCCAAGGTGGGGGAGGTATGACAGATACGCAGTATTTT. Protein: CASSQGGGGMTDTQYF.

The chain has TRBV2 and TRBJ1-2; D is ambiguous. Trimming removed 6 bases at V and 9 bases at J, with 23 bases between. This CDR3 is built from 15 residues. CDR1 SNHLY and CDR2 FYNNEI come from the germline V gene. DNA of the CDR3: TGTGCCAGCAGCGGGGTCGGACCGAGACGGGCGAGCTACACCTTC. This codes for CASSGVGPRRASYTF.

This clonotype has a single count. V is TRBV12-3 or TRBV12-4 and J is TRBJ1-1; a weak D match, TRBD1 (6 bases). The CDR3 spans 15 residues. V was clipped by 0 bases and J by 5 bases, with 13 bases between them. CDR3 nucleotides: TGTGCCAGCAGTTTAGCGGGGGCGCAGGATACTGAAGCTTTCTTT. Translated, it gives CASSLAGAQDTEAFF.

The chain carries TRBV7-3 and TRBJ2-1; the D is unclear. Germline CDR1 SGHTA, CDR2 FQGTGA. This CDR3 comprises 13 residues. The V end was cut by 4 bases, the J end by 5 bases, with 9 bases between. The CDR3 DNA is TGTGCCAGCAGCTCCGTGTTCGACAATGAGCAGTTCTTC. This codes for CASSSVFDNEQFF.

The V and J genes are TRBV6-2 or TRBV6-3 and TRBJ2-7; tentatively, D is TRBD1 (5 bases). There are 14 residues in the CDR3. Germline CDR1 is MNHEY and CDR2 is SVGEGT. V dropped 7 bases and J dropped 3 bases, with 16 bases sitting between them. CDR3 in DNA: TGTGCCAGCAACCCTCAAGGGGAAAACTACGAGCAGTACTTC. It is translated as CASNPQGENYEQYF.

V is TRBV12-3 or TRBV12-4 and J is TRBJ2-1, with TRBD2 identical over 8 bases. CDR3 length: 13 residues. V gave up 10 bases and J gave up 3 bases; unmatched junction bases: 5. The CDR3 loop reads CATEAGDYNEQFF. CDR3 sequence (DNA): TGTGCCACCGAAGCGGGAGACTACAATGAGCAGTTCTTC.

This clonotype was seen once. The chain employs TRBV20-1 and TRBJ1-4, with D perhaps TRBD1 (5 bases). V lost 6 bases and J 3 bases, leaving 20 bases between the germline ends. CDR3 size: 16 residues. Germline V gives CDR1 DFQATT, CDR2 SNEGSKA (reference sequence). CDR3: CSAHPPGVEANEKLFF. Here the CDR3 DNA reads TGCAGTGCCCACCCGCCGGGGGTAGAGGCTAATGAAAAACTGTTTTTT.

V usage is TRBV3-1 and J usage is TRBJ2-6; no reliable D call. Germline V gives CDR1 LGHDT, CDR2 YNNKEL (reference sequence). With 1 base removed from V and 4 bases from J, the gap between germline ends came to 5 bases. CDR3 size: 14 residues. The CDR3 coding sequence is TGTGCCAGCAGCCAAGGGCAAGGGGCCAACGTCCTGACTTTC. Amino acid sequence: CASSQGQGANVLTF.

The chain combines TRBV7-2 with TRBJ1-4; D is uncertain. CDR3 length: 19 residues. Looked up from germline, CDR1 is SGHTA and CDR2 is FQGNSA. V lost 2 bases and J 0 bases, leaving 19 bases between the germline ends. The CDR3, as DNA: TGTGCCAGCAGCTTAAGTTACAGCAGCCAAATGGCAACTAATGAAAAACTGTTTTTT. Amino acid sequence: CASSLSYSSQMATNEKLFF.

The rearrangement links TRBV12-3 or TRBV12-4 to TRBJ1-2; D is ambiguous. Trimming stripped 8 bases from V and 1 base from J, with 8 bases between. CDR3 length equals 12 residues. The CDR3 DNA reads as TGTGCCAGCGGGCCAGTTAACTATGGCTACACCTTC. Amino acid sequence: CASGPVNYGYTF.

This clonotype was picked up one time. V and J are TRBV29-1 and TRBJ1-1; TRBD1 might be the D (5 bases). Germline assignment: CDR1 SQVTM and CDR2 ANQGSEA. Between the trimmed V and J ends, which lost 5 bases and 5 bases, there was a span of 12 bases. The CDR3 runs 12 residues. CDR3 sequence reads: CSVSPGGTEAFF. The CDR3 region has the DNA TGCAGCGTTAGTCCCGGGGGGACTGAAGCTTTCTTT.

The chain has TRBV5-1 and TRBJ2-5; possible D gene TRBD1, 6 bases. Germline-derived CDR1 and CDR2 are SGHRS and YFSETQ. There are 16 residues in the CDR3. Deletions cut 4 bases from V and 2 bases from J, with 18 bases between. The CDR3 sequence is CASSPAPTGTQETQYF. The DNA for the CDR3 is TGCGCCAGCAGCCCGGCACCGACAGGAACTCAAGAGACCCAGTACTTC.

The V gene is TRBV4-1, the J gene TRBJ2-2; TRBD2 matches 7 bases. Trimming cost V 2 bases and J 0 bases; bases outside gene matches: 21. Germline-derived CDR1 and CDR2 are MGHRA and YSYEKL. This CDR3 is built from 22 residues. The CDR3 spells CASSQTPGGGRVISTNTGELFF. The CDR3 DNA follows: TGCGCCAGCAGCCAAACCCCGGGCGGCGGGAGAGTCATCAGCACGAACACCGGGGAGCTGTTTTTT.